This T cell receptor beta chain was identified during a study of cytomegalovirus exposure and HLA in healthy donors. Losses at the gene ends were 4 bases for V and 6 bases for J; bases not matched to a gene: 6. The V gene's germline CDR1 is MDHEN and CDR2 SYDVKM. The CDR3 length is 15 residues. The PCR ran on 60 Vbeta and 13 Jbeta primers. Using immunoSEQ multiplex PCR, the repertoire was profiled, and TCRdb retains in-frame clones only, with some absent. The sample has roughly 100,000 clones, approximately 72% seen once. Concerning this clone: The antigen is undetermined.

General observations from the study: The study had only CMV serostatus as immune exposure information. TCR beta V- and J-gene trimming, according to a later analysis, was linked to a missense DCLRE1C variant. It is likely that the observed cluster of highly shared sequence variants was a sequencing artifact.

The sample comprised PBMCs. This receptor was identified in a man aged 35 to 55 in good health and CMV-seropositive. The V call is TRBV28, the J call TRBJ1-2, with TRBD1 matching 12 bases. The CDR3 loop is CASSSLGTGGNGYTF. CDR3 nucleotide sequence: TGTGCCAGCAGTTCCCTCGGGACAGGGGGCAATGGCTACACCTTC.